This TCR beta chain was found in a study of tumour-infiltrating T cells in Burkitt lymphoma. Study context: Overall and progression-free survival were predicted by productive clonality.

Repertoires were generated with immunoSEQ multiplex PCR, while TCRdb's copy carries only in-frame clones and drops some. The data show about 17,000 clones, around four fifths seen once. The CDR3 runs 13 residues. Deletions cut 4 bases from V and 1 base from J, with 8 bases between. The germline gives CDR1 MDHEN, CDR2 SYDVKM. The sequence was obtained from a human donor with diffuse large B-cell lymphoma. The sample was tumor tissue. The chain couples TRBV28 to TRBJ2-7; D is ambiguous. As DNA, the CDR3 is TGTGCCAGCAGTTCCGCCACATCCTACGAGCAGTACTTC. The encoded protein is CASSSATSYEQYF.